The rows below give T cell receptor beta chains drawn from one sample of a study of shared clonotypes between healthy human individuals. Generated by immunoSEQ multiplex PCR, the TCRdb table keeps only in-frame clones and is missing some. In the table there are 450,000 to 500,000 clones, about 84% of which are singletons. The source material was PBMCs. The receptors here all came from a woman in her 40s in good health. Some clones in this sample may be carry-over from other donors' samples. Each CDR3 is given with its conserved first and last residue. A D gene is named only where the DNA matches it firmly. Expanded clones get a size class; other rows say once, few or many, or leave the size out.

>TRBV18|TRBD1|TRBJ2-7|-|15
TGTGCCAGCTCACCACCAGGGGGAACAGGGGAGAAGCAGTACTTC
CASSPPGGTGEKQYF
>TRBV2|TRBD1|TRBJ2-2|-|15
TGTGCCAGCAGAACCGGGACAGGGCGCACCGGGGAGCTGTTTTTT
CASRTGTGRTGELFF
>TRBV5-4|TRBD2|TRBJ2-7|-|14
TGTGCCAGCAGCTGGGAGGCGGGGGGGCTCGAGCAGTACTTC
CASSWEAGGLEQYF
>TRBV11-2|-|TRBJ2-7|-|15
TGTGCCAGCAGCTTCCACGAGGAGGGGCTCTACGAGCAGTACTTC
CASSFHEEGLYEQYF
>TRBV5-6|-|TRBJ2-5|-|16
TGTGCCAGCAGCTGGTGGGACGGGCAGGGGACAGAGACCCAGTACTTC
CASSWWDGQGTETQYF
>TRBV7-2|TRBD1|TRBJ2-7|-|15
TGTGCCAGCAGAATCGACAGGGGGCCCCCCTACGAGCAGTACTTC
CASRIDRGPPYEQYF
>TRBV5-1|TRBD1|TRBJ1-1|-|14
TGCGCCAGCAGACCCGGGACAGGGGGGTTCGTAGCTTTCTTT
CASRPGTGGFVAFF
>TRBV7-9|TRBD2|TRBJ2-7|once|15
TGTGCCAGCAGCTTACTAGCGGGAGCTGTCTACGAGCAGTACTTC
CASSLLAGAVYEQYF
>TRBV12-1|-|TRBJ2-7|-|16
TGTGCCAGCACCAAGGAACCGGGACAGCGAATATACGAGCAGTACTTC
CASTKEPGQRIYEQYF
>TRBV4-1|-|TRBJ1-6|-|16
TGCGCCAGCAGCCAATCCCCCGGGACACCGAATTCACCCCTCCACTTT
CASSQSPGTPNSPLHF
>TRBV7-2|-|TRBJ1-4|-|12
TGTGCCAGCAGCTTACAAGGGGAAAAACTGTTTTTT
CASSLQGEKLFF
>TRBV1|-|TRBJ2-7|many|18
TGCACCAGCAGCCAAGAGGCACTAGCGGGAGATCAACCTTACGAGCAGTACTTC
CTSSQEALAGDQPYEQYF
>TRBV30|-|TRBJ2-6|-|15
TGTGCCTGGAGTCTGTCCGGGACTGGGGCCAACGTCCTGACTTTC
CAWSLSGTGANVLTF
>TRBV19|-|TRBJ2-5|-|13
TGTGCCAGTAGTATTGCGCCCCAAGAGACCCAGTACTTC
CASSIAPQETQYF
>TRBV28|-|TRBJ1-1|-|12
TGTGCCAGCAGTCCACCACACGATGAAGCTTTCTTT
CASSPPHDEAFF
>TRBV11-3|-|TRBJ2-5|-|12
TGTGCCAGCAGCTTAGAAGGAAAGACCCAGTACTTC
CASSLEGKTQYF
>TRBV4-3|TRBD1|TRBJ2-7|-|16
TGCGCCAGCAGCCACCAACTGGGGACAGGGTCGGGCGAGCAGTACTTC
CASSHQLGTGSGEQYF
>TRBV5-4|TRBD2|TRBJ2-2|-|17
TGTGCCAGCAGCCCGGGAGGGGTCATGGCGAACACCGGGGAGCTGTTTTTT
CASSPGGVMANTGELFF
>TRBV4-2|-|TRBJ1-2|-|14
TGTGCCAGCAGCCAAGAAAGCAGGGATGACGGCTACACCTTC
CASSQESRDDGYTF
>TRBV27|TRBD1|TRBJ2-2|-|16
TGTGCCAGCAGCTTGACAGGGGGTTCGAACACCGGGGAGCTGTTTTTT
CASSLTGGSNTGELFF
>TRBV19|TRBD2|TRBJ2-6|-|17
TGTGCCAGTAGTATCGTGGGAGGGCCCTCTGGGGCCAACGTCCTGACTTTC
CASSIVGGPSGANVLTF
>TRBV11-2|-|TRBJ2-7|-|13
TGTGCCAGCAGGACCGGGCAGTCCTACGAGCAGTACTTC
CASRTGQSYEQYF
>TRBV28|TRBD1|TRBJ2-7|-|13
TGTGCCAGCAGTCGACAGGGGGCGGGAGAGCAGTACTTC
CASSRQGAGEQYF
>TRBV18|-|TRBJ1-2|-|13
TGTGCCAGCTCACCCCAGGACGGCTATGGCTACACCTTC
CASSPQDGYGYTF
>TRBV27|-|TRBJ1-2|-|16
TGTGCCAGCAGTTTATTTCCCGGACGGGAGCGCGCCGGCTACACCTTC
CASSLFPGRERAGYTF
>TRBV28|-|TRBJ2-6|-|17
TGTGCCAGCAGTCCGGTCGGGACCCGGGGATTACGTAACGTCCTGACTTTC
CASSPVGTRGLRNVLTF
>TRBV6-6|TRBD2|TRBJ2-1|-|14
TGTGCCAGCACCCTAGCGGGAGGACACAATGAGCAGTTCTTC
CASTLAGGHNEQFF
>TRBV30|-|TRBJ1-5|few|14
TGTGCCTGGAGTGACGGGGGAGGCAATCAGCCCCAGCATTTT
CAWSDGGGNQPQHF
>TRBV11-2|TRBD2|TRBJ2-5|once|14
TGTGCCAGCAGCTTAGGCGGGAGGACGGAGACCCAGTACTTC
CASSLGGRTETQYF
>TRBV11-2|TRBD2|TRBJ2-7|-|15
TGTGCCAGCAGCATGGGACTAGCGGAGACCTACGAGCAGTACTTC
CASSMGLAETYEQYF
>TRBV18|-|TRBJ1-5|many|13
TGTGCCAGCTCACCAGACCGCGAACAGCCCCAGCATTTT
CASSPDREQPQHF
>TRBV7-8|-|TRBJ2-7|-|13
TGTGCCAGCAGCTTAGCGTCCCCCTACGAGCAGTACTTC
CASSLASPYEQYF
>TRBV2|-|TRBJ2-1|once|13
TGTGCCAGCAGGGAGGACAGTTACAATGAGCAGTTCTTC
CASREDSYNEQFF
>TRBV19|-|TRBJ2-3|-|14
TGTGCCAGTAGTATAGGAGCGAGTGGAGGCGGGCAGTATTTT
CASSIGASGGGQYF
>TRBV10-3|TRBD2|TRBJ2-2|once|17
TGTGCCATCAGTGGAGGTAGCGGGGGGGCGAACACCGGGGAGCTGTTTTTT
CAISGGSGGANTGELFF
>TRBV6-6|TRBD1|TRBJ2-4|-|14
TGTGCCAGCAGTTACGAGGGGGCTAGGGACATTCAGTACTTC
CASSYEGARDIQYF